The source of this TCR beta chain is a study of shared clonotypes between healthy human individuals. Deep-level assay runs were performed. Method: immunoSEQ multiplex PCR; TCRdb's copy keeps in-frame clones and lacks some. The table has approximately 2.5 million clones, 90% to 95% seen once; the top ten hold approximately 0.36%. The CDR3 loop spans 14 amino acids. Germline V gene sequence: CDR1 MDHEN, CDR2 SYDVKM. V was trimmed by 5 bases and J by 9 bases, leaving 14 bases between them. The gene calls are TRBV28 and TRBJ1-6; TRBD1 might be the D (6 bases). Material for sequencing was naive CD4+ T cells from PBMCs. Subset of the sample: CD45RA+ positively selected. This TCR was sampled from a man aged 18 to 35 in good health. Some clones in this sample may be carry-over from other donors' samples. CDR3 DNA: TGTGCCAGCAGTAATAGGGGGTCTCGTTCACCCCTCCACTTT. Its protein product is CASSNRGSRSPLHF. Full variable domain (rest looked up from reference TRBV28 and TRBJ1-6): DVKVTQSSRYLVKRTGEKVFLECVQDMDHENMFWYRQDPGLGLRLIYFSYDVKMKEKGDIPEGYSVSREKKERFSLILESASTNQTSMYLCASSNRGSRSPLHFGNGTRLTVT.